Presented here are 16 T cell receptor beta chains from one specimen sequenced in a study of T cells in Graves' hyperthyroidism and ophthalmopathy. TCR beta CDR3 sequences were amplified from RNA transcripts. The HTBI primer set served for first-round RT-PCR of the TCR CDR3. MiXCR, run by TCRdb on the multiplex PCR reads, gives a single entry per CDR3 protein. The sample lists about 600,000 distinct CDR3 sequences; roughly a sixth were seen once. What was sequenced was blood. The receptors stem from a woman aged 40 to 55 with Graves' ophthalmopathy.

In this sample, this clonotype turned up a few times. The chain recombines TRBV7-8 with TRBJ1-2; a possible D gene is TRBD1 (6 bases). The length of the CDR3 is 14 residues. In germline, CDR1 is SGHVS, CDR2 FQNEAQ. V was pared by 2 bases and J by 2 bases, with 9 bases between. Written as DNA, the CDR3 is TGTGCCAGCAGCTTATTCACAGGGAACTATGGCTACACCTTC. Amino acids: CASSLFTGNYGYTF.

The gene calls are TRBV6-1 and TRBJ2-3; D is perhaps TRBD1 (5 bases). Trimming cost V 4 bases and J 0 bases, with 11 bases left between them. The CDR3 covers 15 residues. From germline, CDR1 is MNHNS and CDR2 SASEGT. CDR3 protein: CASSGAGPSTDTQYF. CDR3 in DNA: TGTGCCAGCAGTGGGGCAGGGCCTAGCACAGATACGCAGTATTTT.

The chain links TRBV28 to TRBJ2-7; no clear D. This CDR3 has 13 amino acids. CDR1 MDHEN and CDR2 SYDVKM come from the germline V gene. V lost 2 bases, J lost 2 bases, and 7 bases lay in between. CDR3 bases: TGTGCCAGCAGTTTACTAGACCCCTACGAGCAGTACTTC. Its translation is CASSLLDPYEQYF.

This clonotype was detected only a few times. The chain's CDR3 is CASTDKWVQFF. In DNA form, the CDR3 reads TGTGCCAGCACCGATAAGTGGGTGCAGTTCTTC. This rearrangement joins TRBV6-1 to TRBJ2-1; unclear D gene. Germline CDR1 MNHNS, CDR2 SASEGT. V dropped 7 bases and J dropped 12 bases, with 13 bases sitting between them. The CDR3 runs to 11 residues.

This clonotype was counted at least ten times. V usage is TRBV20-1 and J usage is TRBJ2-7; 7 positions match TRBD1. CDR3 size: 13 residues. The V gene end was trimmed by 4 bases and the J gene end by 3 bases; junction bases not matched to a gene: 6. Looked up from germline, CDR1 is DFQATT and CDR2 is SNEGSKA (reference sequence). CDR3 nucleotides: TGCAGTGCTACGGGACAGTTAAACTACGAGCAGTACTTC. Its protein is CSATGQLNYEQYF.

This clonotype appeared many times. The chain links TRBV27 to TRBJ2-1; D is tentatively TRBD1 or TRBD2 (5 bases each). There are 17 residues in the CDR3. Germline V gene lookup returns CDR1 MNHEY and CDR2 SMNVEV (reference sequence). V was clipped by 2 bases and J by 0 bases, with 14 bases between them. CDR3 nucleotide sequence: TGTGCCAGCAGTTTAGGCTCGGGACGTCTCTCCTACAATGAGCAGTTCTTC. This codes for CASSLGSGRLSYNEQFF.

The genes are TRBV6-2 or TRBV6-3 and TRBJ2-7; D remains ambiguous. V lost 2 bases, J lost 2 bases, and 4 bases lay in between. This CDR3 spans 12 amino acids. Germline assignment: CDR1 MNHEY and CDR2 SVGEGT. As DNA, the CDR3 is TGTGCCAGCAGTTACCCCGCCTACGAGCAGTACTTC. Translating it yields CASSYPAYEQYF.

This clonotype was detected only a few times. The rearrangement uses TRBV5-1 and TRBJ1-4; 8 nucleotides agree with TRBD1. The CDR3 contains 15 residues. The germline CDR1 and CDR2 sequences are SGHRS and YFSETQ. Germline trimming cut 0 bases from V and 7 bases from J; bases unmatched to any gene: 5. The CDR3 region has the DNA TGCGCCAGCAGCTTGGGTGGACAGGGAAGTGAAAAACTGTTTTTT. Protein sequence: CASSLGGQGSEKLFF.

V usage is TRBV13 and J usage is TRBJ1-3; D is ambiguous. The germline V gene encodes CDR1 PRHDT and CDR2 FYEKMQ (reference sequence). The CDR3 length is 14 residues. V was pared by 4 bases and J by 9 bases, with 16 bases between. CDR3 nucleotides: TGTGCCAGCAGCTCAGCCGTGGAGCTTGGCACCATATATTTT. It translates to CASSSAVELGTIYF.

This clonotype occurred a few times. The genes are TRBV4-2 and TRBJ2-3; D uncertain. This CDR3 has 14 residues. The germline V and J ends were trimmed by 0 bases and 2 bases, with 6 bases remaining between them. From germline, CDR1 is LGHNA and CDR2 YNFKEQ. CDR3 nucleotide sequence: TGTGCCAGCAGCCAAGAACCGGCCACAGATACGCAGTATTTT. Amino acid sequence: CASSQEPATDTQYF.

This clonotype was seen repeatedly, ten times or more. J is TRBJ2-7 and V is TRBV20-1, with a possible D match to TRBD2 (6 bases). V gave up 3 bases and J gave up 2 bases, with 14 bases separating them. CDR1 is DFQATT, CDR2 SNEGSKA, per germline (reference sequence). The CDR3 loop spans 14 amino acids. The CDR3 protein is CSASSTGSTYEQYF. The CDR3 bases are TGCAGTGCTAGTTCTACCGGGAGCACCTACGAGCAGTACTTC.

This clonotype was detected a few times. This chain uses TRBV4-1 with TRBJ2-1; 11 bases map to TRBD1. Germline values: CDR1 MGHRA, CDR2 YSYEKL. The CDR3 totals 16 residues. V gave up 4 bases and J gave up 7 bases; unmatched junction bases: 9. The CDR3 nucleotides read TGCGCCAGCAGCCCCCAGGGACAGGGGGGAAAGAATGAGCAGTTCTTC. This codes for CASSPQGQGGKNEQFF.

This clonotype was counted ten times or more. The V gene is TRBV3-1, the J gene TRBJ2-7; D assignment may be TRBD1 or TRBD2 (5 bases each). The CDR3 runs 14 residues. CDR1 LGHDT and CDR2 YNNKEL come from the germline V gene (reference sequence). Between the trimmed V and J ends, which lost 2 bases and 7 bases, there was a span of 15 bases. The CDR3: CASSQYQGRGEQYF. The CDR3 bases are TGTGCCAGCAGCCAATATCAGGGTCGGGGAGAGCAGTACTTC.

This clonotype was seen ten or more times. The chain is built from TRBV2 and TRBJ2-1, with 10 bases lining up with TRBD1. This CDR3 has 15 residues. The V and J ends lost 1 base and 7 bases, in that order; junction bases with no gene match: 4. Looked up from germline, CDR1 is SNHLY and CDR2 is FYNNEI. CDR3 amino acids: CASSEGTGGRNEQFF. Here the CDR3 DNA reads TGTGCCAGCAGTGAAGGGACAGGGGGGCGGAATGAGCAGTTCTTC.

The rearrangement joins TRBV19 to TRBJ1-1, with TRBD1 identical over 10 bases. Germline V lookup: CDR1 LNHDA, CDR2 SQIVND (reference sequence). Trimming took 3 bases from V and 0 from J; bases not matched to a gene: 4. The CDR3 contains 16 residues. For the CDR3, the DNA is TGTGCCAGTAGTATCCGGACAGGGGGTATGAACACTGAAGCTTTCTTT. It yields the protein CASSIRTGGMNTEAFF.

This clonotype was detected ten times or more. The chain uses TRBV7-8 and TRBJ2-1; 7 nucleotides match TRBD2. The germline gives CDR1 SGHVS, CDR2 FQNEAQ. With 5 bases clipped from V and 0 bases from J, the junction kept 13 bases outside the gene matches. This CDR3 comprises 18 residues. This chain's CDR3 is CASSRRAGTSDSYNEQFF. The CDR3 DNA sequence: TGTGCCAGCAGCCGGAGGGCGGGAACTAGCGACTCCTACAATGAGCAGTTCTTC.